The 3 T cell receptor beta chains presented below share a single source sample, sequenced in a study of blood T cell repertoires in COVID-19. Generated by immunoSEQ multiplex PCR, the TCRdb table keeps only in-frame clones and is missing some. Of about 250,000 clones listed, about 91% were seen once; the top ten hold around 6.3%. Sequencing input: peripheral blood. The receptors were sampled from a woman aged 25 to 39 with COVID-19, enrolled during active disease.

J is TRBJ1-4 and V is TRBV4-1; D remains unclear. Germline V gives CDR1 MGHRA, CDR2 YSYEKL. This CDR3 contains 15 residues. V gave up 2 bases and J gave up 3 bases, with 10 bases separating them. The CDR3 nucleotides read TGCGCCAGCAGCCAACGGTCTCTTTCTAATGAAAAACTGTTTTTT. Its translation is CASSQRSLSNEKLFF.

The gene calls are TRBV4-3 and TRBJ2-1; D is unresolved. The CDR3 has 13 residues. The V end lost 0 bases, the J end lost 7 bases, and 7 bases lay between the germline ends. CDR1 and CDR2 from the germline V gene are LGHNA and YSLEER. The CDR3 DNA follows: TGCGCCAGCAGCCAAGATCTTAATAATGAGCAGTTCTTC. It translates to CASSQDLNNEQFF.

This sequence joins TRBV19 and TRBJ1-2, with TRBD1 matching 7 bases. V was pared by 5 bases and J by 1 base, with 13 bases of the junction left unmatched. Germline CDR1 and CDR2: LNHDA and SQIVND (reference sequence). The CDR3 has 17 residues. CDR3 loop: CASSFRLDREINYGYTF. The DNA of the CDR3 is TGTGCCAGTAGTTTCCGACTTGACAGGGAGATTAACTATGGCTACACCTTC.